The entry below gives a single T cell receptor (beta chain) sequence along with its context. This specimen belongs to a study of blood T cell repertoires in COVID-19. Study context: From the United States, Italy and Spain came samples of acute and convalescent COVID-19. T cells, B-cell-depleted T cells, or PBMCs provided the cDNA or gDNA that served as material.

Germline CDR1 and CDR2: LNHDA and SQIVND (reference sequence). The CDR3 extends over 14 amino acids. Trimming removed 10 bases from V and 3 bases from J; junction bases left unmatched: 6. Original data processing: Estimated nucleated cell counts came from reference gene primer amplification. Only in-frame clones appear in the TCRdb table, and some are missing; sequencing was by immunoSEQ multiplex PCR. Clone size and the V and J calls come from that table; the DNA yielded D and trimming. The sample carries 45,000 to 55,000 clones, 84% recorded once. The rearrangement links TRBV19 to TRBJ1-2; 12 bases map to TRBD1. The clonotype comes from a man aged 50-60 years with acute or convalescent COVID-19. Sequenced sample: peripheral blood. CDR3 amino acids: CATRDRGLHYGYTF. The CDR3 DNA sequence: TGTGCCACAAGGGACAGGGGGCTACACTATGGCTACACCTTC.